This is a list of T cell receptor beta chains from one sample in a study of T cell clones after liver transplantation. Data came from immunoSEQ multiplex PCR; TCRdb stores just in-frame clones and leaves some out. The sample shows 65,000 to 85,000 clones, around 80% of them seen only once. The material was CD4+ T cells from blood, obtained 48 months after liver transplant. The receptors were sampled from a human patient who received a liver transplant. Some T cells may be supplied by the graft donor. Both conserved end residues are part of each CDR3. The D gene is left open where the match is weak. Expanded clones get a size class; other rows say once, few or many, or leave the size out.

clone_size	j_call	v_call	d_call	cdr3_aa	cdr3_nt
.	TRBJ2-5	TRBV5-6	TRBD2	CASSFLAGGRETQYF	TGTGCCAGCAGCTTTCTGGCGGGGGGCCGAGAGACCCAGTACTTC
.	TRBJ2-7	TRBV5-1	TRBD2	CASGPEPGLGPYEQYF	TGCGCCAGCGGACCGGAACCTGGACTAGGACCCTACGAGCAGTACTTC
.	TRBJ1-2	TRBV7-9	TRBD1	CASSLAGTGGLNGYTF	TGTGCCAGCAGCTTAGCTGGGACAGGGGGCCTAAATGGCTACACCTTC
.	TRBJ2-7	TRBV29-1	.	CSVVEQTYEQYF	TGCAGCGTTGTAGAACAGACCTACGAGCAGTACTTC
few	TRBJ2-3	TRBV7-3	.	CASSLGLPGVDTQYF	TGTGCCAGCAGCTTAGGCCTCCCGGGCGTCGATACGCAGTATTTT
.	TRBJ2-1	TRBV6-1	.	CAGGLSYNEQFF	TGTGCGGGAGGCCTCTCCTACAATGAGCAGTTCTTC
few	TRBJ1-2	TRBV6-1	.	CASSDYARGYGYTF	TGTGCCAGCAGCGACTACGCCAGGGGCTATGGCTACACCTTC
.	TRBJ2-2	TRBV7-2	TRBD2	CASSPGLAGTRRELFF	TGTGCCAGCAGCCCAGGACTAGCGGGGACGAGAAGGGAGCTGTTTTTT
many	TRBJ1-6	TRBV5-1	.	CASSLVADYNSPLHF	TGCGCCAGCAGCTTGGTCGCAGATTATAATTCACCCCTCCACTTT
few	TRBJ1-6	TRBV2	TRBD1	CASRAIQGADSPLHF	TGTGCCAGCAGGGCTATACAGGGGGCAGACTCACCCCTCCACTTT
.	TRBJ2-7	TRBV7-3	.	CASSLASSYEQYF	TGTGCCAGCAGCTTAGCTAGCTCCTACGAGCAGTACTTC
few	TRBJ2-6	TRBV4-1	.	CASSQGMATFSGANVLTF	TGCGCCAGCAGCCAAGGGATGGCAACGTTCTCTGGGGCCAACGTCCTGACTTTC
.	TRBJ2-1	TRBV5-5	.	CASRRTFLASYNEQFF	TGTGCCAGCAGACGGACCTTCTTAGCCTCCTACAATGAGCAGTTCTTC
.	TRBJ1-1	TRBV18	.	CASSPPGANTEAFF	TGTGCCAGCTCACCACCAGGGGCGAACACTGAAGCTTTCTTT
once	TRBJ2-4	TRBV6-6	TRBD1	CASGTEGLEAKNIQYF	TGTGCCAGCGGGACAGAGGGCCTAGAGGCCAAAAACATTCAGTACTTC
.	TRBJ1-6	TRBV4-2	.	CASSPEFGGFNSPLHF	TGTGCCAGCAGCCCGGAGTTTGGGGGATTTAATTCACCCCTCCACTTT
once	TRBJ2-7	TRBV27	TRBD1	CASSLFVDRTGGYEQYF	TGTGCCAGCAGTTTATTTGTCGATAGGACAGGGGGTTACGAGCAGTACTTC
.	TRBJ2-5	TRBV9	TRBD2	CASSVGLAETQYF	TGTGCCAGCAGCGTAGGACTAGCGGAGACCCAGTACTTC
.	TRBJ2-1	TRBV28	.	CASSRGRSYNEQFF	TGTGCCAGCAGTAGGGGACGGTCCTACAATGAGCAGTTCTTC
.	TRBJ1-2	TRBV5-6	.	CASSLRVLAYGYTF	TGTGCCAGCAGCTTGAGGGTCTTGGCCTATGGCTACACCTTC
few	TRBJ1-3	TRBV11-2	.	CASSLVRAGNTIYF	TGTGCCAGCAGCTTAGTGCGCGCTGGAAACACCATATATTTT
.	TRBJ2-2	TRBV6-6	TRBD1	CASSPPGQAGELFF	TGTGCCAGCAGTCCCCCTGGACAGGCCGGGGAGCTGTTTTTT
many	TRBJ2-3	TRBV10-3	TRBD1	CAIMRGQGADTQYF	TGTGCCATCATGAGGGGACAGGGAGCAGATACGCAGTATTTT
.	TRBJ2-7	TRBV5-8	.	CASTPRGRRFEQYF	TGTGCCAGCACCCCACGGGGGAGACGTTTCGAGCAGTACTTC
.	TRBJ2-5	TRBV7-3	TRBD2	CASSFSGTGETQYF	TGTGCCAGCAGCTTTAGCGGGACGGGTGAGACCCAGTACTTC
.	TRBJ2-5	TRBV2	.	CASSVRRGEETQYF	TGTGCCAGCAGTGTACGTCGCGGAGAAGAGACCCAGTACTTC
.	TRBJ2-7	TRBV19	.	CASSGGQTLTYEQYF	TGTGCCAGTAGTGGCGGACAAACTTTAACCTACGAGCAGTACTTC
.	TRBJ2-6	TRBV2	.	CASSYGGANVLTF	TGTGCCAGCAGTTACGGGGGGGCCAACGTCCTGACTTTC